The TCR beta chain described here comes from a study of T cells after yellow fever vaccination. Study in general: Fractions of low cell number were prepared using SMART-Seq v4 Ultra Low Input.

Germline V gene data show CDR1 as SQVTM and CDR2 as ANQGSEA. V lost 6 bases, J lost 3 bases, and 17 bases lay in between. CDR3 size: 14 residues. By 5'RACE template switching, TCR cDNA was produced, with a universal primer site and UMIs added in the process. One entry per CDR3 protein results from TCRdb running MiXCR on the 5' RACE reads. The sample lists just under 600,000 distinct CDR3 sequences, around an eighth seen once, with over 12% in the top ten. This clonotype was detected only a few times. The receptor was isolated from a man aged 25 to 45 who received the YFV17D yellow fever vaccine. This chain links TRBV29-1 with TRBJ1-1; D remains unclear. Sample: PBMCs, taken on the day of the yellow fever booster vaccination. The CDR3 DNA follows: TGCAGCGTCGAACGGGTGTCCCGGGACACTGAAGCTTTCTTT. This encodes CSVERVSRDTEAFF.